These T cell receptor beta chains were read from a single sample in a study of T-cell reconstitution after alpha-beta-depleted transplantation in children. MiXCR, run by TCRdb on the PCR reads, gives a single entry per CDR3 protein. The sample contains hundreds of thousands of distinct CDR3 sequences, approximately 16% of which appear only once. The sample here was PBMCs from the stem cell graft donor, taken from the stem cell graft. The receptors come from a human donor who donated a stem cell graft to a child with acute myeloid leukemia. CDR3s include the opening cysteine and the closing phenylalanine or tryptophan. D genes are given only for firm matches. Clone size, where shown, is once, few, many, or a class for clones that have expanded.

>TRBJ2-3|TRBV5-8|NA|NA
CASSAEDTQYF
TGTGCCAGCAGCGCGGAGGATACGCAGTATTTT
>TRBJ2-7|TRBV29-1|many|NA
CSVDPRASASYEQYF
TGCAGCGTTGACCCCAGGGCATCGGCTTCCTACGAGCAGTACTTC
>TRBJ1-5|TRBV12-3/TRBV12-4|NA|NA
CASSEGGLQPQHF
TGTGCCAGCAGTGAGGGGGGTTTACAGCCCCAGCATTTT
>TRBJ2-7|TRBV20-1|many|TRBD2
CSARLAGPYEQYF
TGCAGTGCTAGACTAGCGGGGCCCTACGAGCAGTACTTC
>TRBJ1-1|TRBV7-2|few|TRBD1
CASSLFTGGGTEAFF
TGTGCCAGCAGCCTATTCACAGGGGGTGGCACTGAAGCTTTCTTT
>TRBJ2-7|TRBV20-1|many|NA
CSAREGDGGLYF
TGCAGTGCTAGAGAGGGCGATGGGGGTCTGTACTTC
>TRBJ2-5|TRBV7-9|NA|TRBD1
CASIPGGLETQYF
TGTGCCAGCATACCAGGGGGCCTGGAGACCCAGTACTTC
>TRBJ2-5|TRBV20-1|many|TRBD2
CSVGTSGGTETQYF
TGCAGTGTTGGGACTAGCGGGGGCACGGAGACCCAGTACTTC
>TRBJ2-6|TRBV11-1|few|TRBD1
CASSVVAGTANSGANVLTF
TGTGCCAGCAGCGTAGTGGCCGGGACAGCTAATTCTGGGGCCAACGTCCTGACTTTC
>TRBJ2-6|TRBV29-1|few|NA
CSVEGGYSGANVLTF
TGCAGCGTTGAAGGTGGATACTCTGGGGCCAACGTCCTGACTTTC
>TRBJ1-5|TRBV18|NA|TRBD1
CASSPFPDRADQPQHF
TGTGCCAGCTCACCATTCCCGGACAGGGCCGATCAGCCCCAGCATTTT
>TRBJ1-1|TRBV6-1|NA|NA
CASARSMNTEAFF
TGTGCCAGCGCGCGGTCTATGAACACTGAAGCTTTCTTT
>TRBJ2-2|TRBV9|few|TRBD2
CASSSGGGHTGELFF
TGTGCCAGCAGCTCGGGGGGGGGGCACACCGGGGAGCTGTTTTTT
>TRBJ1-2|TRBV24-1|NA|NA
CATSASGSNYGYTF
TGTGCCACCAGTGCTTCAGGGAGTAACTATGGCTACACCTTC
>TRBJ1-1|TRBV6-1|many|NA
CASSFTGLNTEAFF
TGTGCCAGCAGCTTTACAGGTTTGAACACTGAAGCTTTCTTT
>TRBJ2-7|TRBV20-1|many|NA
CSASEAYEQYF
TGCAGTGCTAGTGAGGCCTACGAGCAGTACTTC
>TRBJ1-1|TRBV20-1|many|TRBD1
CSAFNPGQPNTEAFF
TGCAGTGCTTTCAACCCGGGACAGCCGAACACTGAAGCTTTCTTT
>TRBJ2-1|TRBV20-1|few|NA
CSAKLGIEGQFF
TGCAGTGCTAAGTTGGGCATCGAGGGGCAGTTCTTC
>TRBJ2-1|TRBV6-1|few|NA
CASSTLDYNEQFF
TGTGCCAGCAGCACCCTAGACTACAATGAGCAGTTCTTC
>TRBJ1-4|TRBV12-3/TRBV12-4|few|NA
CASTQDARGEKLFF
TGTGCCAGCACTCAGGACGCGAGAGGTGAAAAACTGTTTTTT
>TRBJ2-2|TRBV6-5|many|NA
CASSYSSVTGELFF
TGTGCCAGCAGTTACTCGTCTGTCACCGGGGAGCTGTTTTTT
>TRBJ2-1|TRBV28|many|NA
CASSLGGVGNEQFF
TGTGCCAGCAGTTTGGGAGGAGTCGGGAATGAGCAGTTCTTC
>TRBJ2-5|TRBV20-1|many|NA
CSARDLQTAQETQYF
TGCAGTGCTAGAGATCTACAGACTGCCCAAGAGACCCAGTACTTC
>TRBJ1-6|TRBV18|NA|NA
CASSLATGTDNSPLHF
TGTGCCAGCTCACTAGCTACCGGGACGGATAATTCACCCCTCCACTTT
>TRBJ1-2|TRBV7-2|many|NA
CASSLQGIDGYTF
TGTGCCAGCAGCTTGCAGGGGATCGATGGCTACACCTTC
>TRBJ2-3|TRBV18|NA|NA
CASSPRGLVTGDTQYF
TGTGCCAGCTCACCCCGGGGGCTGGTCACTGGAGATACGCAGTATTTT
>TRBJ2-1|TRBV25-1|many|NA
CASKEGSYNEQFF
TGTGCCAGCAAGGAGGGTTCCTACAATGAGCAGTTCTTC
>TRBJ2-1|TRBV25-1|NA|NA
CASSETSHEQFF
TGTGCCAGCAGTGAAACCAGCCATGAGCAGTTCTTC
>TRBJ1-2|TRBV9|few|NA
CASSVAGASNYGYTF
TGTGCCAGCAGCGTAGCTGGGGCTTCTAACTATGGCTACACCTTC
>TRBJ2-1|TRBV12-3/TRBV12-4|many|NA
CASSSRGEQFF
TGTGCCAGCAGTTCGAGGGGGGAGCAGTTCTTC
>TRBJ1-2|TRBV20-1|NA|NA
CSARQTAGNYGYTF
TGCAGTGCTAGACAAACGGCAGGCAACTATGGCTACACCTTC
>TRBJ1-4|TRBV4-3|many|NA
CASSPSPGGDEKLFF
TGCGCCAGCAGCCCGTCTCCGGGTGGGGATGAAAAACTGTTTTTT
>TRBJ2-7|TRBV29-1|NA|TRBD1
CSVRDRGEYF
TGCAGCGTCCGGGACAGGGGGGAGTACTTC
>TRBJ1-1|TRBV10-3|NA|NA
CAVGRPSTNTEAFF
TGTGCCGTAGGGCGACCTTCAACGAACACTGAAGCTTTCTTT
>TRBJ1-2|TRBV20-1|many|NA
CSAREPGADYGYTF
TGCAGTGCTAGAGAACCGGGGGCCGATTATGGCTACACCTTC
>TRBJ1-2|TRBV30|many|NA
CAWIPRDIYGYTF
TGTGCCTGGATCCCCCGGGACATCTATGGCTACACCTTC
>TRBJ1-3|TRBV7-2|NA|NA
CASSLAFRGNTIYF
TGTGCCAGCAGCTTAGCCTTTAGGGGAAACACCATATATTTT
>TRBJ1-1|TRBV20-1|many|NA
CSARLNTRSNTEAFF
TGCAGTGCTAGGCTTAACACACGGTCGAACACTGAAGCTTTCTTT
>TRBJ2-1|TRBV7-2|many|TRBD2
CASSLRPSGGYNEQFF
TGTGCCAGCAGCCTAAGGCCTAGCGGGGGCTACAATGAGCAGTTCTTC
>TRBJ1-2|TRBV25-1|many|NA
CASSEFTWGYTF
TGTGCCAGCAGTGAATTTACGTGGGGCTACACCTTC
>TRBJ2-2|TRBV29-1|NA|NA
CSVALTGPNKTGELFF
TGCAGCGTTGCATTGACAGGACCTAATAAGACCGGGGAGCTGTTTTTT
>TRBJ1-2|TRBV6-1|many|TRBD1
CASSRPGQINYGYTF
TGTGCCAGCAGTCGACCGGGACAGATTAACTATGGCTACACCTTC
>TRBJ2-3|TRBV9|few|NA
CASSKEGGTDTQYF
TGTGCCAGCAGCAAAGAGGGGGGCACAGATACGCAGTATTTT
>TRBJ2-1|TRBV12-3/TRBV12-4|many|TRBD1
CASSLKLRGTGGRNEQFF
TGTGCCAGCAGTTTAAAGTTAAGAGGGACAGGGGGTAGGAATGAGCAGTTCTTC
>TRBJ1-4|TRBV20-1|many|TRBD1
CSATGTGGAGEKLFF
TGCAGTGCTACCGGGACAGGGGGCGCGGGTGAAAAACTGTTTTTT
>TRBJ1-2|TRBV6-1|NA|TRBD1
CASSEDRAAFGGYTF
TGTGCCAGCAGCGAAGACAGGGCTGCTTTCGGTGGCTACACCTTC
>TRBJ1-3|TRBV21-1|few|NA
CASSKGYASSGNTIYF
TGTGCCAGCAGCAAAGGATACGCTTCCTCTGGAAACACCATATATTTT
>TRBJ1-1|TRBV5-1|NA|NA
CASSTDGSNTEAFF
TGCGCCAGCAGCACGGACGGATCGAACACTGAAGCTTTCTTT
>TRBJ2-1|TRBV12-3/TRBV12-4|many|TRBD1
CASSETGGSYNEQFF
TGTGCCAGCAGTGAAACAGGGGGCTCCTACAATGAGCAGTTCTTC
>TRBJ1-1|TRBV20-1|many|TRBD1
CSAQTQGPNTEAFF
TGCAGTGCCCAGACACAGGGGCCGAACACTGAAGCTTTCTTT
>TRBJ1-2|TRBV29-1|many|NA
CSVEEVWGSYGYTF
TGCAGCGTTGAAGAGGTGTGGGGGAGCTATGGCTACACCTTC
>TRBJ2-3|TRBV20-1|many|TRBD2
CSAGTRGDTQYF
TGCAGTGCTGGGACTAGGGGAGATACGCAGTATTTT
>TRBJ2-3|TRBV11-2|NA|TRBD1
CASSPRDRGARADTQYF
TGTGCCAGCAGCCCCCGAGACAGGGGCGCTCGGGCAGATACGCAGTATTTT
>TRBJ2-4|TRBV12-3/TRBV12-4|many|NA
CASSPWEAKNIQYF
TGTGCCAGCAGTCCCTGGGAGGCCAAAAACATTCAGTACTTC
>TRBJ1-1|TRBV10-3|many|TRBD1
CAISEEGARTEAFF
TGTGCCATCAGTGAGGAGGGGGCGAGGACTGAAGCTTTCTTT
>TRBJ2-2|TRBV28|NA|NA
CASSFQGVWGELFF
TGTGCCAGCAGTTTTCAGGGCGTTTGGGGGGAGCTGTTTTTT
>TRBJ1-4|TRBV9|many|NA
CASSPWDVISTNEKLFF
TGTGCCAGCAGCCCATGGGACGTAATCTCAACTAATGAAAAACTGTTTTTT
>TRBJ2-5|TRBV29-1|many|NA
CSVRAGEETQYF
TGCAGCGTTCGGGCAGGAGAAGAGACCCAGTACTTC